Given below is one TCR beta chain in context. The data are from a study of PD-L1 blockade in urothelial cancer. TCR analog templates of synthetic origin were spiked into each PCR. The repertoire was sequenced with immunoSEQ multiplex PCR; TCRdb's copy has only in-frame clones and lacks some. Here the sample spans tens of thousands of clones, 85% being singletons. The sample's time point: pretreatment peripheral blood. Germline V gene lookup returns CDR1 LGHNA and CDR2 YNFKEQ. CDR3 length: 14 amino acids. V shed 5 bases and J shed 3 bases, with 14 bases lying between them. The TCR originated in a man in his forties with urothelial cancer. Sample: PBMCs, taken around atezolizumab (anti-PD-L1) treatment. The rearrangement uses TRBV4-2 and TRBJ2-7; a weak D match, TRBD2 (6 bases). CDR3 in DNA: TGTGCCAGCAGCAGCTCAGCGCGGGGCTACGAGCAGTACTTC. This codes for CASSSSARGYEQYF.